This TCR beta chain was captured by sequencing in a study of blood T cell repertoires in COVID-19 (dated by TCRdb to the early 2020s). With respect to the entire study: Samples from collaborators originated in the United States, Italy and Spain and spanned both the acute and convalescent phases of COVID-19. The prospective study material was composed of cDNA or gDNA derived from T cells, B-cell-depleted T cells, or PBMCs. The dataset comprised deeply sampled blood TCRbeta repertoires from subjects exposed to, actively infected with, or recovered from COVID-19. The repertoires were released in a freely available public database intended as a resource for research on the immune response to SARS-CoV-2. The samples were drawn from the first 160 participants of the ongoing ImmuneRACE study and from 1,200 or so subjects provided by 6 global collaborators. A de-identified subject ID, COVID-19 status, age in years and sex were almost always included in the sample metadata. Where available, HLA class I and class II types were taken from metadata supplied by the sample provider and were not determined by assay-based typing.

In Seattle, one collaborating source enrolled patients while the infection was active and tracked those patients longitudinally over the course of disease. The collaborating institutions used their own protocols to collect whole blood in K2EDTA tubes. For TCRbeta analysis, collaborators shipped samples as frozen whole blood, isolated PBMCs, or DNA extracted from either of those sample types. Overall study results and their limits: How much clinical and demographic metadata was included differed by source and by participant, and the metadata was provided uncurated.

TCRbeta CDR3 regions were amplified from genomic DNA using the immunoSEQ Assay, a bias-controlled multiplex PCR. The paper's data handling went like this. Within the assay, amplification of reference gene primers was used to estimate how many nucleated cells each sample contained. To quantify the absolute abundance of each unique TCRbeta CDR3 rearrangement, sequence reads were collapsed and filtered. Productive Simpson clonality was computed per sample as the square root of Simpson's diversity index over productive rearrangements. TCRdb's version of the immuneACCESS table is confined to in-frame rearrangements and falls short of the full clone set. An unresolved V gene accounts for under half of the shortfall where checked; the remainder is of unknown origin. V and J calls and clone size are given by that table; D and trimming were obtained from the DNA. The sample table lists around 440,000 clones, approximately 90% of them with a count of one. About 12% of the sample lies in the top ten.

Notes on this clone: There is no known antigen for this receptor. No much larger clone exists at a distance of one base, and base qualities are not known.

Its CDR3 holds 13 amino acids, cysteine through phenylalanine. The sequence is cut down to CDR3 DNA, 39 bases in frame from base 1. V and J lose 2 bases and 10 bases, and a span of 9 bases separates them. CDR1 and CDR2 are drawn from the germline V gene (reference sequence): MNHEY, SMNVEV. This receptor was identified in a woman in her forties or fifties with COVID-19, enrolled during active disease. The source material was peripheral blood. The rearranged chain carries TRBV27 and TRBJ1-6, with the D gene not clear enough to name. The CDR3 is CASSLNRGSPLHF. The sequence in DNA is TGTGCCAGCAGTTTAAACCGAGGGTCACCCCTCCACTTT.